These 16 T cell receptor beta chains came from one sample sequenced in a study of PD-1 blockade in classical Hodgkin lymphoma. Described time point: newly diagnosed, previously untreated cHL patient sample. Investigators isolated CD4+ T cells from thawed PBMCs through magnetic negative selection. TCRdb's table, derived via immunoSEQ multiplex PCR, lists solely in-frame clones and lacks some. The repertoire holds roughly 23,000 clones, more than 85% seen once, with roughly 0.38% in the top ten. Sequencing was performed on CD4+ T cells from blood. The origin of the receptors is a human donor with classical Hodgkin lymphoma.

This rearrangement joins TRBV7-6 to TRBJ2-5; 7 nucleotides match TRBD2. Looked up from germline, CDR1 is SGHVS and CDR2 is FNYEAQ. The CDR3 is 13 amino acids. Losses at the gene ends were 5 bases for V and 5 bases for J; bases not matched to a gene: 5. This CDR3 is CASSPAGVETQYF. The CDR3 coding sequence is TGTGCCAGCAGCCCCGCGGGGGTTGAGACCCAGTACTTC. Full variable domain (rest looked up from reference TRBV7-6 and TRBJ2-5): GAGVSQSPRYKVTKRGQDVALRCDPISGHVSLYWYRQALGQGPEFLTYFNYEAQQDKSGLPNDRFSAERPEGSISTLTIQRTEQRDSAMYRCASSPAGVETQYFGPGTRLLVL.

This clone was found once. V and J are TRBV11-2 and TRBJ2-2; 8 nucleotides line up with TRBD2. Germline V gives CDR1 SGHAT, CDR2 FQNNGV. The V segment lost 5 bases and the J segment 0 bases; nucleotides outside the gene matches: 8. The CDR3 totals 17 residues. The CDR3 region has the DNA TGTGCCAGCAGCCCCCTAAGCGGGAGAGCGAACACCGGGGAGCTGTTTTTT. Its translation is CASSPLSGRANTGELFF. The whole variable domain, filled in from reference TRBV11-2 and TRBJ2-2, reads EAGVAQSPRYKIIEKRQSVAFWCNPISGHATLYWYQQILGQGPKLLIQFQNNGVVDDSQLPKDRFSAERLKGVDSTLKIQPAKLEDSAVYLCASSPLSGRANTGELFFGEGSRLTVL.

V gene TRBV9 combines with J gene TRBJ2-3; 11 bases align to TRBD2. J was trimmed by 3 bases and V by 4 bases; bases with no gene match: 7. The CDR3 totals 16 residues. CDR1 and CDR2 from the germline V gene are SGDLS and YYNGEE. The CDR3 protein is CASSLTSGSFTDTQYF. The DNA for the CDR3 is TGTGCCAGCAGCCTTACTAGCGGGAGCTTTACAGATACGCAGTATTTT. The full variable domain, rest sourced from reference TRBV9 and TRBJ2-3, is DSGVTQTPKHLITATGQRVTLRCSPRSGDLSVYWYQQSLDQGLQFLIQYYNGEERAKGNILERFSAQQFPDLHSELNLSSLELGDSALYFCASSLTSGSFTDTQYFGPGTRLTVL.

This chain connects TRBV30 to TRBJ2-7, with a possible D match to TRBD2 (7 bases). Germline lookup yields CDR1 GTSNPN and CDR2 SVGIG (reference sequence). V lost 5 bases, J lost 7 bases, and 12 bases lay in between. The CDR3 runs to 11 residues. The CDR3 loop is CAWARGGEQYF. CDR3 in DNA: TGTGCCTGGGCCAGGGGAGGGGAGCAGTACTTC. Looking up the rest from reference TRBV30 and TRBJ2-7 gives the full variable domain: SQTIHQWPATLVQPVGSPLSLECTVEGTSNPNLYWYRQAAGRGLQLLFYSVGIGQISSEVPQNLSASRPQDRQFILSSKKLLLSDSGFYLCAWARGGEQYFGPGTRLTVT.

The chain joins TRBV4-1 to TRBJ2-1, with 7 bases aligning to TRBD2. The junction had 14 bases not matched to a gene; V was cut back by 4 bases and J by 8 bases. CDR3 length: 16 amino acids. The germline V gene has CDR1 MGHRA and CDR2 YSYEKL. The CDR3 loop reads CASSLRLAPLTDEQFF. The CDR3 nucleotides are TGCGCCAGCAGCCTAAGACTAGCCCCCTTGACGGATGAGCAGTTCTTC.

The rearrangement uses TRBV5-4 and TRBJ2-7; D is undetermined. Germline CDR1 SGHNT, CDR2 YYREEE (reference sequence). Trimming took off 4 bases at V and 3 bases at J, with 11 bases between the two ends. This CDR3 has 13 residues. The CDR3 coding sequence is TGTGCCAGCAGCCTATTGACCGGCTACGAGCAGTACTTC. Protein sequence: CASSLLTGYEQYF.

V gene TRBV5-4 combines with J gene TRBJ1-1; no clear D. Trimming took off 4 bases at V and 1 base at J, with 11 bases between the two ends. Per the germline V gene, CDR1 is SGHNT and CDR2 is YYREEE (reference sequence). The CDR3 is made up of 14 amino acids. CDR3 bases: TGTGCCAGCAGCCAGTCGACGGGGAACACTGAAGCTTTCTTT. As protein: CASSQSTGNTEAFF.

The chain has TRBV15 and TRBJ1-2, with D maybe TRBD1 (6 bases). CDR1 LNHNV and CDR2 YYDKDF come from the germline V gene (reference sequence). Trimming stripped 0 bases from V and 4 bases from J, with 9 bases between. There are 14 residues in the CDR3. The CDR3 coding sequence is TGTGCCACCAGCAGAGATCTAGGGGGCTATGGCTACACCTTC. Translation: CATSRDLGGYGYTF. The full variable domain, rest sourced from reference TRBV15 and TRBJ1-2, is DAMVIQNPRYQVTQFGKPVTLSCSQTLNHNVMYWYQQKSSQAPKLLFHYYDKDFNNEADTPDNFQSRRPNTSFCFLDIRSPGLGDTAMYLCATSRDLGGYGYTFGSGTRLTVV.

The chain is built from TRBV29-1 and TRBJ1-1; 8 nucleotides align to TRBD1. V shed 7 bases, J shed 7 bases, and the junction held 20 bases outside the gene matches. The length of the CDR3 is 16 residues. CDR1 is SQVTM and CDR2 is ANQGSEA in the germline V gene. DNA of the CDR3: TGCAGCGCCTACCATTATCAGGGGGCGGATGGAATTGAAGCTTTCTTT. It yields the protein CSAYHYQGADGIEAFF.

The chain couples TRBV11-3 to TRBJ2-1; D is perhaps TRBD1 or TRBD2 (5 bases each). Trimming left V 5 bases short and J 3 bases short, with 11 bases between. Germline values: CDR1 SGHNT, CDR2 YENEEA. The CDR3 is 14 residues long. CDR3 in DNA: TGTGCCAGCAGCCCGGGACGGGTCTACAATGAGCAGTTCTTC. Residues: CASSPGRVYNEQFF. Variable domain in full (rest from reference TRBV11-3 and TRBJ2-1): EAGVVQSPRYKIIEKKQPVAFWCNPISGHNTLYWYLQNLGQGPELLIRYENEEAVDDSQLPKDRFSAERLKGVDSTLKIQPAELGDSAVYLCASSPGRVYNEQFFGPGTRLTVL.

The chain has TRBV5-1 and TRBJ2-4; 9 positions match TRBD1. This CDR3 is built from 14 residues. Germline trimming cut 4 bases from V and 7 bases from J; bases unmatched to any gene: 6. Germline CDR1 and CDR2: SGHRS and YFSETQ. CDR3 coding DNA: TGCGCCAGCAGCCAAGCCGGGACAGGGAACATTCAGTACTTC. Protein sequence: CASSQAGTGNIQYF.

The chain couples TRBV2 to TRBJ2-7; TRBD2 matches 8 bases. This CDR3 contains 14 residues. Unmatched junction bases numbered 8, after V lost 5 bases and J lost 5 bases. Per germline, CDR1 SNHLY and CDR2 FYNNEI. The CDR3 nucleotides are TGTGCCAGCAGTTTCATTTCCGGGGGGGACGAGCAGTACTTC. Its protein is CASSFISGGDEQYF.

The V and J genes are TRBV4-3 and TRBJ2-5; TRBD2 matches 7 bases. In germline, CDR1 is LGHNA, CDR2 YSLEER. There are 19 residues in the CDR3. J gave up 4 bases and V 4 bases, and 21 bases lay outside the gene matches. The CDR3 here is CASSRFARGSAGGGETQYF. The CDR3 coding sequence is TGCGCCAGCAGCCGGTTCGCTAGAGGGTCGGCTGGGGGGGGAGAGACCCAGTACTTC.

This clone was observed a single time. V usage is TRBV2 and J usage is TRBJ2-1, with TRBD1 as a possible D gene (5 bases). V lost 4 bases and J lost 4, with 8 bases in between. The germline CDR1 and CDR2 sequences are SNHLY and FYNNEI. The CDR3 loop spans 13 amino acids. The CDR3 is CASSAGLYNEQFF. The CDR3 nucleotides are TGTGCCAGCAGTGCAGGGCTTTACAATGAGCAGTTCTTC.

This clone has just one count. This chain uses TRBV4-1 with TRBJ2-5; 9 bases agree with TRBD2. Germline trimming cut 4 bases from V and 1 base from J; bases unmatched to any gene: 13. Germline V gene data show CDR1 as MGHRA and CDR2 as YSYEKL. The CDR3 has 18 residues. In DNA, the CDR3 is TGCGCCAGCAGCCCCCGTCCCCTGCGCGGGGGGGCCCAAGAGACCCAGTACTTC. It codes for CASSPRPLRGGAQETQYF.

V and J are TRBV6-1 and TRBJ1-5, with TRBD1 matching 7 bases. The CDR3 extends over 12 amino acids. Germline V gives CDR1 MNHNS, CDR2 SASEGT. The CDR3 DNA sequence: TGTGCAGGGGGCTATAGCAATCAGCCCCAGCATTTT. Translating gives CAGGYSNQPQHF.